This TCR beta chain was retrieved from a study of OX40 agonist ivuxolimab in advanced cancers. For the study at large: Patients achieving partial responses numbered three: one hepatocellular carcinoma case and two cutaneous melanoma cases. Study-wide points: The study observed clonal expansion of CD4+ and CD8+ blood T cells by week 6 at 0.1 to 3.0 mg/kg.

A word on this clone: Its cognate antigen is unknown.

The sampling schedule covered blood at baseline, cycle 4 day 1, and cycle 7 day 1. Clones were sequenced by immunoSEQ multiplex PCR, and TCRdb holds only the in-frame ones, with some missing. The profile shows 65,000 to 100,000 clones, 70% to 90% of them singletons. The CDR3 runs to 14 residues. Germline CDR1 and CDR2: SGHTA and FQGNSA. The ends lost 5 bases at V and 5 bases at J; junction bases unmatched: 3. The chain is built from TRBV7-2 and TRBJ2-3; 11 bases align to TRBD2. The sequencing used CD4+ or CD8+ T cells sorted from blood, collected in a trial of the OX40 agonist ivuxolimab. The sequence was collected from an adult with an advanced solid tumor such as melanoma, head and neck, liver or kidney cancer. CDR3 sequence: CASSPGLAGDTQYF. For the CDR3, the DNA is TGTGCCAGCAGCCCAGGACTAGCGGGAGATACGCAGTATTTT.